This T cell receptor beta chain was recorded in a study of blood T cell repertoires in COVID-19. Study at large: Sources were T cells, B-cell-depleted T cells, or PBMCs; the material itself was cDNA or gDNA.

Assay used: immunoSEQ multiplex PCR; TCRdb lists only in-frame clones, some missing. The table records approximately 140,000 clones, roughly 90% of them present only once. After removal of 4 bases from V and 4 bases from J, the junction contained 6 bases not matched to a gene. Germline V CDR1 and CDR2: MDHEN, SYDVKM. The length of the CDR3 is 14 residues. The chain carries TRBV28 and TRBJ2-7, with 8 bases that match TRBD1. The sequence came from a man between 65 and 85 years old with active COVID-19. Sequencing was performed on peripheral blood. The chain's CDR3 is CASSSPGTGYEQYF. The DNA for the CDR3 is TGTGCCAGCAGTTCACCCGGGACAGGATACGAGCAGTACTTC.